This passage covers 22 T cell receptor beta chains from one sample sequenced in a study of cytomegalovirus exposure and HLA in healthy donors. This PCR relied on a set of 60 Vbeta primers and 13 Jbeta primers. The protocol was immunoSEQ multiplex PCR, while the TCRdb copy is restricted to in-frame clones and leaves out a portion. The sample has around 170,000 clones, around 82% seen once; the top ten hold 5.7%. Sequences were obtained from PBMCs. The receptor source for this set is a man in his forties in good health and CMV-seronegative.

V is TRBV9 and J is TRBJ1-1; unclear D gene. This CDR3 region has 15 residues. V was pared by 5 bases and J by 1 base, with 15 bases between. Germline values: CDR1 SGDLS, CDR2 YYNGEE. CDR3 amino acids: CASSQGGWWNTEAFF. CDR3 nucleotides: TGTGCCAGCAGTCAAGGAGGTTGGTGGAACACTGAAGCTTTCTTT.

The chain is built from TRBV11-2 and TRBJ1-2; 12 bases align to TRBD1. The CDR3 has 15 amino acids. V lost 5 bases and J lost 5; bases outside the gene matches: 6. Looked up from germline, CDR1 is SGHAT and CDR2 is FQNNGV. CDR3 sequence: CASSPGQGAGYGYTF. The CDR3 bases are TGTGCCAGCAGCCCGGGACAGGGGGCGGGATATGGCTACACCTTC. Based on the CDR3 plus reference TRBV11-2 and TRBJ1-2, the full variable domain is EAGVAQSPRYKIIEKRQSVAFWCNPISGHATLYWYQQILGQGPKLLIQFQNNGVVDDSQLPKDRFSAERLKGVDSTLKIQPAKLEDSAVYLCASSPGQGAGYGYTFGSGTRLTVV.

This chain connects TRBV7-8 to TRBJ1-3; 10 positions match TRBD1. Germline CDR1 is SGHVS and CDR2 is FQNEAQ. This CDR3 comprises 16 residues. J was trimmed by 4 bases and V by 5 bases; bases with no gene match: 8. The chain's CDR3 is CASSRAGTGVGNTIYF. The CDR3 DNA is TGTGCCAGCAGCCGGGCCGGGACAGGGGTAGGAAACACCATATATTTT.

The genes are TRBV6-1 and TRBJ1-1; possibly TRBD1 for D (5 bases). CDR3 size: 13 residues. Trimming removed 0 bases at V and 10 bases at J, with 12 bases between. Germline V CDR1 and CDR2: MNHNS, SASEGT. CDR3 sequence reads: CASSEARRGRAFF. The DNA for the CDR3 is TGTGCCAGCAGTGAAGCGCGAAGGGGAAGAGCTTTCTTT.

The V gene is TRBV18, the J gene TRBJ2-5; 11 nucleotides agree with TRBD2. With 3 bases clipped from V and 5 bases from J, the junction kept 11 bases outside the gene matches. The CDR3 has 17 residues. Germline CDR1 and CDR2: KGHSH and LQKENI. DNA of the CDR3: TGTGCCAGCTCACCCCTACTTTCGACTAGCGGGAAGGAGACCCAGTACTTC. Amino acid sequence: CASSPLLSTSGKETQYF.

This clone was seen a handful of times. V is TRBV9 and J is TRBJ2-1; possible D gene TRBD1, 6 bases. The CDR3 sequence is 15 residues long. CDR1 and CDR2 (germline): SGDLS, YYNGEE. Trimming cost V 3 bases and J 0 bases, with 10 bases left between them. The chain's CDR3 is CASSAGRGSYNEQFF. The CDR3 DNA reads as TGTGCCAGCAGCGCCGGCAGGGGCTCCTACAATGAGCAGTTCTTC.

V usage is TRBV9 and J usage is TRBJ1-1; 9 bases line up with TRBD1. The CDR3 has 13 amino acids. CDR1 is SGDLS and CDR2 is YYNGEE in the germline V gene. With V trimmed by 3 bases and J by 4 bases, 1 base remained unmatched. In DNA form, the CDR3 reads TGTGCCAGCAGCGCGGGACAGGGCACTGAAGCTTTCTTT. It is translated as CASSAGQGTEAFF. Full variable domain (remainder filled in from reference TRBV9 and TRBJ1-1): DSGVTQTPKHLITATGQRVTLRCSPRSGDLSVYWYQQSLDQGLQFLIQYYNGEERAKGNILERFSAQQFPDLHSELNLSSLELGDSALYFCASSAGQGTEAFFGQGTRLTVV.

CDR3 sequence: CASSVVRGTETQYF. The CDR3 DNA sequence: TGCGCCAGCAGCGTCGTGCGGGGTACGGAGACCCAGTACTTC. The chain recombines TRBV5-1 with TRBJ2-5; possibly TRBD2 for D (6 bases). This CDR3 comprises 14 residues. The germline V and J ends were trimmed by 4 bases and 5 bases, with 15 bases remaining between them. Germline CDR1 is SGHRS and CDR2 is YFSETQ.

This sequence joins TRBV7-2 and TRBJ2-1, with a possible D match to TRBD2 (5 bases). Germline assignment: CDR1 SGHTA and CDR2 FQGNSA. CDR3 size: 15 residues. Trimming took off 1 base at V and 2 bases at J, with 9 bases between the two ends. CDR3 amino acids: CASSLVRETYNEQFF. CDR3 DNA: TGTGCCAGCAGCTTAGTGAGGGAAACCTACAATGAGCAGTTCTTC.

This chain connects TRBV7-8 to TRBJ1-2; 9 bases map to TRBD1. The length of the CDR3 is 14 residues. V trimming: 5 bases; J trimming: 5 bases; junction bases outside the gene matches: 6. Per germline, CDR1 SGHVS and CDR2 FQNEAQ. DNA for the CDR3: TGTGCCAGCAGCACGTCCGGGACAGGGTATGGCTACACCTTC. Residues: CASSTSGTGYGYTF.

V and J are TRBV2 and TRBJ1-1; 7 nucleotides agree with TRBD1. Germline CDR1 reads SNHLY; CDR2 reads FYNNEI. The CDR3 is 14 amino acids. The J segment lost 10 bases and the V segment lost 8 bases, leaving 16 bases of the junction unmatched. The DNA of the CDR3 is TGTGCCAGCGGGACAACAGGGGTTGTTAGGGGAGCTTTCTTT. Translation gives CASGTTGVVRGAFF.

V usage is TRBV5-6 and J usage is TRBJ2-3; 9 bases map to TRBD2. Per the germline V gene, CDR1 is SGHDT and CDR2 is YYEEEE. J was trimmed by 2 bases and V by 4 bases; bases with no gene match: 5. This CDR3 comprises 15 residues. CDR3 protein: CASSLGLASTDTQYF. DNA of the CDR3: TGTGCCAGCAGCCTGGGACTAGCCTCCACAGATACGCAGTATTTT. Combining the CDR3 with reference TRBV5-6 and TRBJ2-3 gives the whole variable domain DAGVTQSPTHLIKTRGQQVTLRCSPKSGHDTVSWYQQALGQGPQFIFQYYEEEERQRGNFPDRFSGHQFPNYSSELNVNALLLGDSALYLCASSLGLASTDTQYFGPGTRLTVL.

The V gene is TRBV27, the J gene TRBJ2-3, with D possibly matching TRBD2 (6 bases). The V and J ends lost 6 bases and 5 bases respectively, with 15 bases between them. The CDR3 consists of 14 residues. The germline V gene has CDR1 MNHEY and CDR2 SMNVEV (reference sequence). This CDR3 reads CASREAGGGDTQYF. The DNA of the CDR3 is TGTGCCAGCAGAGAGGCCGGGGGAGGAGATACGCAGTATTTT.

The V and J genes are TRBV7-2 and TRBJ1-1, with no clear D. V was cut by 2 bases and J by 8 bases, with 12 bases left in between. Germline CDR1 is SGHTA and CDR2 is FQGNSA. CDR3 length equals 13 residues. CDR3 residues: CASSLMPTGEAFF. The CDR3 nucleotides are TGTGCCAGCAGCTTAATGCCAACCGGGGAAGCTTTCTTT.

In this sample, this clone turned up once. The V call is TRBV7-8, the J call TRBJ2-7; D remains ambiguous. The CDR3 is made up of 12 amino acids. Germline V gives CDR1 SGHVS, CDR2 FQNEAQ. Deletions cut 2 bases from V and 5 bases from J, with 7 bases between. This CDR3 reads CASSLRTDEQYF. The CDR3 DNA reads as TGTGCCAGCAGCTTAAGAACTGACGAGCAGTACTTC.

This clone is a singleton in its sample. The same CDR3 is also encoded by other DNA sequences in this sample. The CDR3 sequence: CASSLARGYNEQFF. CDR3 sequence (DNA): TGTGCCAGCAGCTTAGCTCGCGGCTACAATGAGCAGTTCTTC. This rearrangement joins TRBV7-9 to TRBJ2-1; no definite D call. The CDR3 has 14 amino acids. From germline, CDR1 is SEHNR and CDR2 FQNEAQ (reference sequence). Trimming left V 0 bases short and J 3 bases short, with 6 bases between.

The CDR3 DNA sequence: TGTGCCAGCAGCTTGGATACAACAGGGGGCTCCGGGGAGCTGTTTTTT. Translating gives CASSLDTTGGSGELFF. The V and J genes are TRBV7-9 and TRBJ2-2; 9 bases are shared with TRBD1. Unmatched junction bases numbered 8, after V lost 3 bases and J lost 6 bases. Germline CDR1 SEHNR, CDR2 FQNEAQ (reference sequence). This CDR3 spans 16 amino acids.

This sequence joins TRBV7-9 and TRBJ1-2; D possibly corresponds to TRBD1 (5 bases). The germline V gene encodes CDR1 SEHNR and CDR2 FQNEAQ (reference sequence). V was cut by 5 bases and J by 3 bases, with 13 bases left in between. CDR3 size: 14 residues. CDR3 in DNA: TGTGCCAGCAGCGGCGGGGGAGAGGACTATGGCTACACCTTC. This translates into CASSGGGEDYGYTF.

The chain combines TRBV5-1 with TRBJ2-7, with TRBD2 identical over 10 bases. Germline-derived CDR1 and CDR2 are SGHRS and YFSETQ. The junction had 9 bases not matched to a gene; V was cut back by 0 bases and J by 0 bases. The CDR3 spans 18 residues. The CDR3 bases are TGCGCCAGCAGCTTGGGGGCTAGCGGGGGCGTAAGCTCCTACGAGCAGTACTTC. Amino acids: CASSLGASGGVSSYEQYF.

A single count supports this clone. The rearrangement links TRBV19 to TRBJ2-3; D not resolved. Germline V gives CDR1 LNHDA, CDR2 SQIVND (reference sequence). The CDR3 length is 14 residues. Trimming took off 3 bases at V and 2 bases at J, with 9 bases between the two ends. The CDR3 spells CASSMSPNTDTQYF. CDR3 in DNA: TGTGCCAGTAGTATGTCTCCTAACACAGATACGCAGTATTTT.

The CDR3 protein is CASRQYRARDAGYTF. The CDR3 DNA is TGTGCCAGCAGGCAGTATAGGGCGCGGGACGCAGGCTACACCTTC. The chain links TRBV6-5 to TRBJ1-2; maybe TRBD1 (5 bases). CDR3 size: 15 residues. From germline, CDR1 is MNHEY and CDR2 SVGAGI. V was shortened by 6 bases and J by 8 bases, with 22 bases between the two germline ends.

A few counts support this clone. The gene calls are TRBV4-3 and TRBJ1-4; no clear D. V was cut by 4 bases and J by 2 bases, with 14 bases left in between. The germline gives CDR1 LGHNA, CDR2 YSLEER. This CDR3 comprises 16 residues. The CDR3 coding sequence is TGCGCCAGCAGCCCCTCTCGGGGTGAGACTAATGAAAAACTGTTTTTT. It translates to CASSPSRGETNEKLFF.